A selection of T cell receptor beta chains follows, all from one sample in a study of T-cell reconstitution after alpha-beta-depleted transplantation in children. TCRdb used MiXCR to reprocess the PCR reads, holding one entry per CDR3 protein. Of approximately 340,000 distinct CDR3 sequences listed, around 10% are singletons. The sequencing used PBMCs from the stem cell graft donor, collected from the stem cell graft. All receptors derive from a human donor who donated a stem cell graft to a child with acute lymphoblastic leukemia. Each CDR3 is given with its conserved first and last residue. Each record gives: J gene, D gene, V gene, CDR3 length, clone size, CDR3 protein, CDR3 DNA. The D gene is left open where the match is weak. Size values are once, few and many counts, or a class for expanded clones, and some rows have none.

j_call: TRBJ2-3; d_call: NA; v_call: TRBV7-8; cdr3_length: 15; clone_size: many; cdr3_aa: CASSLAGANTDTQYF; cdr3_nt: TGTGCCAGCAGCTTAGCGGGAGCGAACACAGATACGCAGTATTTT
j_call: TRBJ1-2; d_call: NA; v_call: TRBV12-3/TRBV12-4; cdr3_length: 12; clone_size: NA; cdr3_aa: CASSSEGGGYTF; cdr3_nt: TGTGCCAGCAGCTCTGAAGGGGGTGGCTACACCTTC
j_call: TRBJ2-1; d_call: NA; v_call: TRBV9; cdr3_length: 15; clone_size: many; cdr3_aa: CASNRAGSSYNEQFF; cdr3_nt: TGTGCCAGCAACAGGGCAGGGAGCTCCTACAATGAGCAGTTCTTC
j_call: TRBJ2-1; d_call: NA; v_call: TRBV12-3/TRBV12-4; cdr3_length: 14; clone_size: many; cdr3_aa: CASSFVRKLTEQFF; cdr3_nt: TGTGCCAGCAGTTTTGTCAGGAAGTTAACGGAGCAGTTCTTC
j_call: TRBJ1-1; d_call: NA; v_call: TRBV6-2/TRBV6-3; cdr3_length: 13; clone_size: NA; cdr3_aa: CAIRQGWDTEAFF; cdr3_nt: TGTGCCATCAGACAAGGGTGGGACACTGAAGCTTTCTTT
j_call: TRBJ2-1; d_call: NA; v_call: TRBV5-1; cdr3_length: 15; clone_size: few; cdr3_aa: CASGQTSNSYNEQFF; cdr3_nt: TGCGCCAGCGGACAGACTAGCAATAGTTACAATGAGCAGTTCTTC
j_call: TRBJ2-3; d_call: NA; v_call: TRBV5-5; cdr3_length: 15; clone_size: NA; cdr3_aa: CASSLVGWDTDTQYF; cdr3_nt: TGTGCCAGCAGCCTAGTAGGGTGGGACACAGATACGCAGTATTTT
j_call: TRBJ1-1; d_call: TRBD1; v_call: TRBV5-1; cdr3_length: 14; clone_size: NA; cdr3_aa: CASSWTGMNTEAFF; cdr3_nt: TGCGCCAGCAGCTGGACAGGGATGAACACTGAAGCTTTCTTT
j_call: TRBJ2-2; d_call: NA; v_call: TRBV28; cdr3_length: 17; clone_size: NA; cdr3_aa: CASSPFMKERNPGELFF; cdr3_nt: TGTGCCAGCAGCCCCTTTATGAAGGAGCGGAACCCCGGGGAGCTGTTTTTT
j_call: TRBJ2-7; d_call: TRBD1; v_call: TRBV20-1; cdr3_length: 13; clone_size: few; cdr3_aa: CSARGQGNYEQYF; cdr3_nt: TGCAGTGCTAGGGGACAGGGAAACTACGAGCAGTACTTC
j_call: TRBJ1-4; d_call: TRBD1; v_call: TRBV5-1; cdr3_length: 14; clone_size: few; cdr3_aa: CASSFAGDREKLFF; cdr3_nt: TGCGCCAGCAGCTTCGCGGGGGACAGGGAAAAACTGTTTTTT
j_call: TRBJ2-3; d_call: NA; v_call: TRBV5-1; cdr3_length: 15; clone_size: many; cdr3_aa: CASSSDGLRTDTQYF; cdr3_nt: TGCGCCAGCAGCTCGGACGGGCTACGCACAGATACGCAGTATTTT
j_call: TRBJ1-1; d_call: TRBD1; v_call: TRBV5-1; cdr3_length: 15; clone_size: NA; cdr3_aa: CASSSRQGGNTEAFF; cdr3_nt: TGCGCCAGCAGCTCAAGACAGGGCGGGAACACTGAAGCTTTCTTT
j_call: TRBJ2-7; d_call: TRBD2; v_call: TRBV18; cdr3_length: 15; clone_size: NA; cdr3_aa: CASSPPETSAYEQYF; cdr3_nt: TGTGCCAGCTCACCACCTGAGACTAGCGCTTACGAGCAGTACTTC
j_call: TRBJ2-1; d_call: NA; v_call: TRBV20-1; cdr3_length: 16; clone_size: many; cdr3_aa: CSARNRDRVVDNEQFF; cdr3_nt: TGCAGTGCTAGGAACAGGGACCGTGTTGTGGACAATGAGCAGTTCTTC
j_call: TRBJ2-7; d_call: NA; v_call: TRBV18; cdr3_length: 11; clone_size: NA; cdr3_aa: CASSPKIEQYF; cdr3_nt: TGTGCCAGCTCACCCAAGATCGAGCAGTACTTC
j_call: TRBJ1-2; d_call: NA; v_call: TRBV20-1; cdr3_length: 15; clone_size: NA; cdr3_aa: CSARDGGPVNYGYTF; cdr3_nt: TGCAGTGCTAGAGATGGTGGGCCAGTCAACTATGGCTACACCTTC
j_call: TRBJ2-7; d_call: NA; v_call: TRBV27; cdr3_length: 14; clone_size: NA; cdr3_aa: CASTSSHPTYEQYF; cdr3_nt: TGTGCCAGCACCTCGAGCCACCCAACCTACGAGCAGTACTTC
j_call: TRBJ2-5; d_call: TRBD2; v_call: TRBV5-1; cdr3_length: 14; clone_size: many; cdr3_aa: CASRSAGGQETQYF; cdr3_nt: TGCGCCAGCAGGTCAGCGGGAGGCCAAGAGACCCAGTACTTC
j_call: TRBJ2-7; d_call: NA; v_call: TRBV7-9; cdr3_length: 14; clone_size: NA; cdr3_aa: CASSHRDPFDEQYF; cdr3_nt: TGTGCCAGCAGCCACCGGGATCCCTTTGACGAGCAGTACTTC
j_call: TRBJ2-1; d_call: TRBD2; v_call: TRBV11-1; cdr3_length: 19; clone_size: many; cdr3_aa: CASSPRAFGGRVAYNEQFF; cdr3_nt: TGTGCCAGCAGCCCCCGGGCTTTCGGCGGGAGGGTCGCCTACAATGAGCAGTTCTTC
j_call: TRBJ2-2; d_call: NA; v_call: TRBV5-1; cdr3_length: 17; clone_size: NA; cdr3_aa: CASSLQGQLTDTGELFF; cdr3_nt: TGCGCCAGCAGCTTACAGGGCCAATTGACGGACACCGGGGAGCTGTTTTTT
j_call: TRBJ2-4; d_call: NA; v_call: TRBV20-1; cdr3_length: 10; clone_size: many; cdr3_aa: CSAREAVQYF; cdr3_nt: TGCAGTGCTAGAGAAGCGGTCCAGTACTTC
j_call: TRBJ2-7; d_call: NA; v_call: TRBV20-1; cdr3_length: 13; clone_size: NA; cdr3_aa: CSAQTHGVYEQYF; cdr3_nt: TGCAGTGCTCAAACCCACGGGGTTTACGAGCAGTACTTC
j_call: TRBJ2-2; d_call: NA; v_call: TRBV15; cdr3_length: 18; clone_size: NA; cdr3_aa: CATSRVPGPGGNTGELFF; cdr3_nt: TGTGCCACCAGCAGAGTGCCGGGGCCTGGAGGGAACACCGGGGAGCTGTTTTTT
j_call: TRBJ1-1; d_call: TRBD1; v_call: TRBV5-1; cdr3_length: 15; clone_size: many; cdr3_aa: CASSLGTGGGTEAFF; cdr3_nt: TGCGCCAGCAGCTTGGGGACAGGGGGAGGGACTGAAGCTTTCTTT
j_call: TRBJ1-2; d_call: NA; v_call: TRBV20-1; cdr3_length: 15; clone_size: few; cdr3_aa: CSAGFLGGSNYGYTF; cdr3_nt: TGCAGTGCTGGGTTCCTGGGAGGGAGTAACTATGGCTACACCTTC
j_call: TRBJ2-1; d_call: TRBD1; v_call: TRBV28; cdr3_length: 18; clone_size: many; cdr3_aa: CASSFSYRPGQVYNEQFF; cdr3_nt: TGTGCCAGCAGTTTTAGCTATCGGCCGGGACAGGTGTACAATGAGCAGTTCTTC
j_call: TRBJ2-1; d_call: TRBD2; v_call: TRBV7-2; cdr3_length: 13; clone_size: few; cdr3_aa: CASSSWGEGEQFF; cdr3_nt: TGTGCCAGCAGCTCGTGGGGGGAGGGTGAGCAGTTCTTC
j_call: TRBJ1-2; d_call: TRBD1; v_call: TRBV20-1; cdr3_length: 15; clone_size: NA; cdr3_aa: CSAPPQGAQNYGYTF; cdr3_nt: TGCAGTGCCCCGCCCCAGGGGGCACAGAACTATGGCTACACCTTC
j_call: TRBJ2-7; d_call: NA; v_call: TRBV5-1; cdr3_length: 15; clone_size: NA; cdr3_aa: CASSLLGDSGYEQYF; cdr3_nt: TGCGCCAGCAGCTTGCTAGGGGATTCGGGATACGAGCAGTACTTC
j_call: TRBJ2-1; d_call: NA; v_call: TRBV28; cdr3_length: 15; clone_size: few; cdr3_aa: CASSSETLFYNEQFF; cdr3_nt: TGTGCCAGCAGTAGTGAGACGCTATTTTACAATGAGCAGTTCTTC
j_call: TRBJ2-1; d_call: TRBD1; v_call: TRBV25-1; cdr3_length: 16; clone_size: NA; cdr3_aa: CASSERGGTGDIEQFF; cdr3_nt: TGTGCCAGCAGTGAGAGGGGGGGGACAGGGGACATTGAGCAGTTCTTC
j_call: TRBJ2-1; d_call: NA; v_call: TRBV4-3; cdr3_length: 15; clone_size: few; cdr3_aa: CASSQDQGGSGEQFF; cdr3_nt: TGCGCCAGCAGCCAAGATCAGGGAGGTAGCGGTGAGCAGTTCTTC
j_call: TRBJ1-5; d_call: NA; v_call: TRBV6-2/TRBV6-3; cdr3_length: 16; clone_size: few; cdr3_aa: CASSSIGTSYNQPQHF; cdr3_nt: TGTGCCAGCAGTTCTATCGGGACAAGCTACAATCAGCCCCAGCATTTT
j_call: TRBJ1-1; d_call: TRBD1; v_call: TRBV7-3; cdr3_length: 12; clone_size: NA; cdr3_aa: CASSSDRGRTFF; cdr3_nt: TGTGCCAGCAGCTCGGACAGGGGGCGGACTTTCTTT
j_call: TRBJ2-7; d_call: TRBD2; v_call: TRBV27; cdr3_length: 14; clone_size: few; cdr3_aa: CASSYSGSAYEQYF; cdr3_nt: TGTGCCAGCAGTTATAGCGGGAGCGCCTACGAGCAGTACTTC
j_call: TRBJ2-4; d_call: NA; v_call: TRBV20-1; cdr3_length: 13; clone_size: NA; cdr3_aa: CSARQQTKNIQYF; cdr3_nt: TGCAGTGCTAGACAGCAAACCAAAAACATTCAGTACTTC
j_call: TRBJ2-1; d_call: NA; v_call: TRBV5-1; cdr3_length: 13; clone_size: many; cdr3_aa: CASSLAWGYEQFF; cdr3_nt: TGCGCCAGCAGCTTGGCATGGGGGTATGAGCAGTTCTTC
j_call: TRBJ2-1; d_call: NA; v_call: TRBV7-2; cdr3_length: 13; clone_size: many; cdr3_aa: CASSSAGQGEQFF; cdr3_nt: TGTGCCAGCAGCTCTGCCGGGCAGGGGGAGCAGTTCTTC
j_call: TRBJ2-7; d_call: TRBD1; v_call: TRBV5-1; cdr3_length: 15; clone_size: few; cdr3_aa: CASSIGQGAPSEQYF; cdr3_nt: TGCGCCAGCAGCATAGGACAGGGAGCACCCTCCGAGCAGTACTTC
j_call: TRBJ2-1; d_call: TRBD2; v_call: TRBV29-1; cdr3_length: 15; clone_size: NA; cdr3_aa: CSVALWAAGGHEQFF; cdr3_nt: TGCAGCGTTGCCCTTTGGGCAGCGGGAGGGCATGAGCAGTTCTTC
j_call: TRBJ1-5; d_call: NA; v_call: TRBV7-2; cdr3_length: 15; clone_size: NA; cdr3_aa: CASSQWVHSNQPQHF; cdr3_nt: TGTGCCAGCAGTCAATGGGTTCATAGCAATCAGCCCCAGCATTTT
j_call: TRBJ2-7; d_call: NA; v_call: TRBV6-5; cdr3_length: 12; clone_size: many; cdr3_aa: CASRDTSYEQYF; cdr3_nt: TGTGCCAGTCGGGACACCTCCTACGAGCAGTACTTC
j_call: TRBJ2-1; d_call: NA; v_call: TRBV6-1; cdr3_length: 14; clone_size: few; cdr3_aa: CASSRQISYNEQFF; cdr3_nt: TGTGCCAGCAGTAGGCAGATCTCCTACAATGAGCAGTTCTTC
j_call: TRBJ2-1; d_call: TRBD2; v_call: TRBV12-3/TRBV12-4; cdr3_length: 17; clone_size: few; cdr3_aa: CASSLGLAGHSYNEQFF; cdr3_nt: TGTGCCAGCAGTTTGGGACTAGCGGGCCACTCCTACAATGAGCAGTTCTTC
j_call: TRBJ2-2; d_call: NA; v_call: TRBV6-2/TRBV6-3; cdr3_length: 16; clone_size: NA; cdr3_aa: CASTTAGHTNTGELFF; cdr3_nt: TGTGCCAGCACCACCGCAGGTCACACTAACACCGGGGAGCTGTTTTTT
j_call: TRBJ2-2; d_call: NA; v_call: TRBV5-1; cdr3_length: 16; clone_size: few; cdr3_aa: CASSRLEGAGTGELFF; cdr3_nt: TGCGCCAGCAGCCGGCTGGAGGGGGCTGGGACCGGGGAGCTGTTTTTT
j_call: TRBJ2-5; d_call: NA; v_call: TRBV3-1; cdr3_length: 17; clone_size: NA; cdr3_aa: CASGRRKPGQIQETQYF; cdr3_nt: TGTGCCAGCGGCCGCCGCAAGCCCGGACAGATTCAAGAGACCCAGTACTTC
j_call: TRBJ1-1; d_call: NA; v_call: TRBV7-9; cdr3_length: 15; clone_size: NA; cdr3_aa: CASSLPTVLNTEAFF; cdr3_nt: TGTGCCAGCAGCCTACCGACGGTTCTGAACACTGAAGCTTTCTTT
j_call: TRBJ1-5; d_call: TRBD1; v_call: TRBV5-1; cdr3_length: 19; clone_size: once; cdr3_aa: CASIACIGQGAYSNQPQHF; cdr3_nt: TGCGCCAGCATCGCTTGTATAGGACAGGGGGCGTATAGCAATCAGCCCCAGCATTTT
j_call: TRBJ2-7; d_call: TRBD2; v_call: TRBV7-9; cdr3_length: 13; clone_size: few; cdr3_aa: CASSLAGGAEQYF; cdr3_nt: TGTGCCAGCAGCTTAGCCGGGGGGGCCGAGCAGTACTTC
j_call: TRBJ1-5; d_call: NA; v_call: TRBV7-3; cdr3_length: 15; clone_size: few; cdr3_aa: CASSSPRGRWQPQHF; cdr3_nt: TGTGCCAGCAGCTCCCCACGGGGCAGGTGGCAGCCCCAGCATTTT
j_call: TRBJ2-3; d_call: NA; v_call: TRBV5-8; cdr3_length: 15; clone_size: NA; cdr3_aa: CASSIQVPPTDTQYF; cdr3_nt: TGTGCCAGCAGCATCCAGGTGCCCCCTACAGATACGCAGTATTTT
j_call: TRBJ1-5; d_call: NA; v_call: TRBV7-2; cdr3_length: 14; clone_size: NA; cdr3_aa: CASTLGGSVQPQHF; cdr3_nt: TGTGCCAGCACCCTAGGGGGGTCCGTACAGCCCCAGCATTTT
j_call: TRBJ2-5; d_call: TRBD1; v_call: TRBV28; cdr3_length: 15; clone_size: many; cdr3_aa: CASSNDRGRQETQYF; cdr3_nt: TGTGCCAGCAGCAACGACAGGGGGAGACAAGAGACCCAGTACTTC
j_call: TRBJ2-6; d_call: NA; v_call: TRBV12-3/TRBV12-4; cdr3_length: 17; clone_size: many; cdr3_aa: CASSLTGWGSGANVLTF; cdr3_nt: TGTGCCAGCAGTTTAACGGGTTGGGGGTCTGGGGCCAACGTCCTGACTTTC
j_call: TRBJ2-7; d_call: TRBD2; v_call: TRBV5-1; cdr3_length: 18; clone_size: NA; cdr3_aa: CASSVGSGGAGADYEQYF; cdr3_nt: TGCGCCAGCAGCGTGGGCTCTGGAGGGGCGGGAGCTGACTACGAGCAGTACTTC